The 29 T cell receptor beta chains given below trace back to one sample, sequenced in a study of human T cells and chemical hapten exposure (dated by TCRdb to about 2021). Explained via the paper, the time point label denotes: pre-sensitization, week 0. Interpreted using the paper, the treatment or condition label stands for: therapeutic diphenylcyclopropenone sensitization with weekly scalp DPC. To prepare the library, RACE was applied. This sample was sequenced with a NextSeq 500. Clones were called with MiXCR by TCRdb after fastp trimmed the public reads at Q25, and only in-frame beta chains were retained. For every CDR3 protein sequence, its rows merge into one entry that carries the most common genes and DNA. The sample table holds about 260,000 distinct CDR3 sequences, of which about 8.6% were seen once. The top ten constitute around 2.5% of the sample. The source material was whole blood, sampled in connection with sensitization to the hapten diphenylcyclopropenone (DPC). The origin of the receptors is a woman in her thirties or forties with alopecia areata. Some clones in this sample may be carry-over from other donors' samples.

This clonotype was picked up a small number of times. V gene TRBV28 combines with J gene TRBJ2-2; D is unresolved. The CDR3 is 14 residues long. Germline loops: CDR1 MDHEN, CDR2 SYDVKM. Trimming took off 3 bases at V and 5 bases at J, with 10 bases between the two ends. In DNA form, the CDR3 reads TGTGCCAGCAGTTTCTGGGCGGAGACCGGGGAGCTGTTTTTT. Translating it yields CASSFWAETGELFF.

This clonotype came up a few times. The V gene is TRBV7-2, the J gene TRBJ2-1, with D unresolved. V lost 5 bases and J lost 2, with 13 bases in between. Germline V gene sequence: CDR1 SGHTA, CDR2 FQGNSA. This CDR3 comprises 15 residues. CDR3 in amino acids: CASSARRGAYNEQFF. The CDR3 coding sequence is TGTGCCAGCAGCGCGAGACGCGGCGCCTACAATGAGCAGTTCTTC. Combining the CDR3 with reference TRBV7-2 and TRBJ2-1 gives the whole variable domain GAGVSQSPSNKVTEKGKDVELRCDPISGHTALYWYRQSLGQGLEFLIYFQGNSAPDKSGLPSDRFSAERTGGSVSTLTIQRTQQEDSAVYLCASSARRGAYNEQFFGPGTRLTVL.

The V call is TRBV4-3, the J call TRBJ2-7, with D possibly matching TRBD1 (6 bases). Germline lookup yields CDR1 LGHNA and CDR2 YSLEER. With 0 bases removed from V and 3 bases from J, the gap between germline ends came to 15 bases. CDR3 length: 16 amino acids. Here the CDR3 DNA reads TGCGCCAGCAGCCAAGAACAGGGAGATGCCTACTACGAGCAGTACTTC. It specifies CASSQEQGDAYYEQYF.

This clonotype was recorded a few times. The chain has TRBV7-9 and TRBJ2-7; D unresolved. V dropped 0 bases and J dropped 3 bases, with 12 bases sitting between them. The V gene's germline CDR1 is SEHNR and CDR2 FQNEAQ (reference sequence). The length of the CDR3 is 15 residues. The CDR3 bases are TGTGCCAGCAGCTTAGCAGGGTCGGCAAACTACGAGCAGTACTTC. Its protein product is CASSLAGSANYEQYF. Full variable domain (missing parts from reference TRBV7-9 and TRBJ2-7): DTGVSQNPRHKITKRGQNVTFRCDPISEHNRLYWYRQTLGQGPEFLTYFQNEAQLEKSRLLSDRFSAERPKGSFSTLEIQRTEQGDSAMYLCASSLAGSANYEQYFGPGTRLTVT.

This clonotype was counted at least ten times. The rearrangement uses TRBV2 and TRBJ2-1; D might be TRBD1 (5 bases). The germline V and J ends were trimmed by 4 bases and 7 bases, with 20 bases remaining between them. Germline V gene data show CDR1 as SNHLY and CDR2 as FYNNEI. There are 16 residues in the CDR3. Written as DNA, the CDR3 is TGTGCCAGCAGTGCTAGACGGGCAGGGTCCGGGAATGAGCAGTTCTTC. Translated, it gives CASSARRAGSGNEQFF.

The chain carries TRBV6-2 or TRBV6-3 and TRBJ2-7; 12 bases fit TRBD2. The CDR3 sequence is 14 residues long. After removal of 6 bases from V and 6 bases from J, the junction contained 6 bases not matched to a gene. Germline V gene sequence: CDR1 MNHEY, CDR2 SVGEGT. The CDR3 DNA sequence: TGTGCCAGCAGCCAGACTAGCGGGAGCAGCGAGCAGTACTTC. It yields the protein CASSQTSGSSEQYF.

This clonotype appeared a few times. V and J are TRBV28 and TRBJ1-1, with 10 bases that match TRBD1. Germline V gene lookup returns CDR1 MDHEN and CDR2 SYDVKM. V lost 7 bases, J lost 1 base, and 3 bases stayed unmatched. This CDR3 has 14 residues. CDR3 sequence: CASTRTGGNTEAFF. The CDR3 DNA reads as TGTGCCAGCACCAGGACAGGGGGGAACACTGAAGCTTTCTTT.

This clonotype has more than one count but fewer than ten. The genes are TRBV6-5 and TRBJ1-1; no clear D gene. The CDR3 spans 18 residues. V was shortened by 2 bases and J by 7 bases, with 26 bases between the two germline ends. In germline, CDR1 is MNHEY, CDR2 SVGAGI. The CDR3 DNA follows: TGTGCCAGCAGTTACAGTCGCCTGGTATCCGGAGGCACCGGTGAAGCTTTCTTT. Residues: CASSYSRLVSGGTGEAFF.

V and J are TRBV12-3 or TRBV12-4 and TRBJ2-7, with D maybe TRBD2 (6 bases). The CDR3 runs to 14 residues. The germline V and J ends were trimmed by 8 bases and 2 bases, with 16 bases remaining between them. The CDR3 region is CASSPGLQPYEQYF. For the CDR3, the DNA is TGTGCCAGCTCGCCGGGACTTCAACCCTACGAGCAGTACTTC.

This clonotype was seen a few times. This sequence joins TRBV6-5 and TRBJ2-7; D possibly uses TRBD1 or TRBD2 (5 bases each). The germline gives CDR1 MNHEY, CDR2 SVGAGI. The V and J ends lost 4 bases and 0 bases respectively, with 13 bases between them. CDR3 size: 15 residues. The CDR3 DNA reads TGTGCCAGCAGTTCTCAGGGACCTAACTCCTACGAGCAGTACTTC. Translating it yields CASSSQGPNSYEQYF.

This clonotype was detected ten times or more. The rearrangement links TRBV6-2 or TRBV6-3 to TRBJ1-1; tentative D call: TRBD1 (6 bases). Germline V lookup: CDR1 MNHEY, CDR2 SVGEGT. The CDR3 sequence is 13 residues long. Trimming pared 5 bases from V and 3 bases from J, leaving 10 bases between. The CDR3 sequence is CASSQQGHTEAFF. In nucleotides, the CDR3 is TGTGCCAGCAGTCAACAGGGTCACACTGAAGCTTTCTTT.

The chain recombines TRBV28 with TRBJ2-3; TRBD1 matches at 11 bases. Per the germline V gene, CDR1 is MDHEN and CDR2 is SYDVKM. The CDR3 is 16 residues long. V dropped 5 bases and J dropped 5; count of bases not matched to a gene: 9. The CDR3 region has the DNA TGTGCCAGCAGTACCCTGGGACAGGGGGTAGGAGATACGCAGTATTTT. Translating gives CASSTLGQGVGDTQYF.

This clonotype has a count of ten or more. The gene calls are TRBV12-3 or TRBV12-4 and TRBJ2-3, with 7 bases lining up with TRBD2. The CDR3 totals 15 residues. V trimming: 0 bases; J trimming: 2 bases; junction bases outside the gene matches: 2. CDR3 in DNA: TGTGCCAGCAGTTTAGCGGGAGGGTTCACAGATACGCAGTATTTT. Translated, it gives CASSLAGGFTDTQYF.

This sequence joins TRBV6-5 and TRBJ2-5; maybe TRBD2 (6 bases). Germline-derived CDR1 and CDR2 are MNHEY and SVGAGI. V was pared by 3 bases and J by 5 bases, with 13 bases between. The CDR3 has 14 amino acids. CDR3 sequence reads: CASSYQAGRETQYF. The CDR3 DNA sequence: TGTGCCAGCAGTTATCAGGCGGGGAGGGAGACCCAGTACTTC.

This clonotype has at least ten counts. The chain joins TRBV6-2 or TRBV6-3 to TRBJ2-7; no reliable D call. V was cut by 6 bases and J by 3 bases, with 12 bases left in between. In germline, CDR1 is MNHEY, CDR2 SVGEGT. The CDR3 is 13 residues long. This CDR3 reads CASRPPLLYEQYF. The CDR3 coding sequence is TGTGCCAGCAGACCGCCCCTCCTCTACGAGCAGTACTTC.

This clonotype was observed at least ten times. The CDR3: CASSLLGGSPNYGYTF. The CDR3 bases are TGCGCCAGCAGCTTGTTAGGAGGTTCTCCGAACTATGGCTACACCTTC. The chain is built from TRBV5-1 and TRBJ1-2, with D uncertain. The V gene's germline CDR1 is SGHRS and CDR2 YFSETQ. V was clipped by 1 base and J by 2 bases, with 15 bases between them. This CDR3 region has 16 residues.

As for this clonotype: Being one base from a much bigger clone, this may be a read error. The V and J genes are TRBV12-3 or TRBV12-4 and TRBJ1-1; no firm D call. The CDR3 length is 13 residues. The CDR3 coding sequence is TGTGCCAGCAGTCACACAAGGAACGCTGAAGCTTTCTTT. Protein: CASSHTRNAEAFF.

This clonotype was seen only a few times. This chain links TRBV4-1 with TRBJ1-1; no clear D. V was trimmed by 1 base and J by 6 bases, leaving 9 bases between them. CDR1 is MGHRA and CDR2 is YSYEKL in the germline V gene. The length of the CDR3 is 13 residues. CDR3 region: CASSQVANSEAFF. DNA of the CDR3: TGCGCCAGCAGCCAAGTGGCAAACTCTGAAGCTTTCTTT.

The J gene is TRBJ1-5, the V gene TRBV7-6; D gene ambiguous. V shed 0 bases and J shed 3 bases, with 12 bases lying between them. CDR1 is SGHVS, CDR2 FNYEAQ, per germline. CDR3 size: 16 residues. In DNA form, the CDR3 reads TGTGCCAGCAGCTTAGCCGGCGGCGGGAACAATCAGCCCCAGCATTTT. Its protein product is CASSLAGGGNNQPQHF. The complete variable domain, with remaining parts taken from reference TRBV7-6 and TRBJ1-5, reads GAGVSQSPRYKVTKRGQDVALRCDPISGHVSLYWYRQALGQGPEFLTYFNYEAQQDKSGLPNDRFSAERPEGSISTLTIQRTEQRDSAMYRCASSLAGGGNNQPQHFGDGTRLSIL.

This clonotype has just a few counts. J is TRBJ2-2 and V is TRBV7-2; 10 nucleotides agree with TRBD1. V lost 1 base and J lost 4; bases outside the gene matches: 6. The germline CDR1 and CDR2 sequences are SGHTA and FQGNSA. The CDR3 sequence is 17 residues long. The CDR3 sequence: CASSLGRDRGPTGELFF. In nucleotides, the CDR3 is TGTGCCAGCAGCTTAGGGAGGGACAGGGGACCCACCGGGGAGCTGTTTTTT.

V and J are TRBV9 and TRBJ2-3; D gene uncertain. V was cut by 7 bases and J by 4 bases, with 13 bases left in between. This CDR3 contains 13 residues. Germline CDR1 reads SGDLS; CDR2 reads YYNGEE. The CDR3 loop is CASGAPGSDTQYF. CDR3 coding DNA: TGTGCCAGCGGAGCGCCGGGTTCAGATACGCAGTATTTT.

This chain joins TRBV7-9 and TRBJ2-1; 9 bases agree with TRBD1. Per germline, CDR1 SEHNR and CDR2 FQNEAQ (reference sequence). After removal of 6 bases from V and 0 bases from J, the junction contained 6 bases not matched to a gene. The CDR3 is made up of 16 amino acids. DNA of the CDR3: TGTGCCAGCAGTACGACAGGGGGAGGCTCCTACAATGAGCAGTTCTTC. This codes for CASSTTGGGSYNEQFF. Combining the CDR3 with reference TRBV7-9 and TRBJ2-1 gives the whole variable domain DTGVSQNPRHKITKRGQNVTFRCDPISEHNRLYWYRQTLGQGPEFLTYFQNEAQLEKSRLLSDRFSAERPKGSFSTLEIQRTEQGDSAMYLCASSTTGGGSYNEQFFGPGTRLTVL.

As for this clonotype: One junction end disagrees with the germline gene, perhaps due to a read error. The rearrangement joins TRBV27 to TRBJ2-7, with D tentatively TRBD1 (6 bases). This CDR3 is 16 amino acids long. Germline loops: CDR1 MNHEY, CDR2 SMNVEV (reference sequence). The CDR3 loop is CASSPGQFQLPYEKYF. DNA for the CDR3: TGTGCCAGCAGTCCAGGACAGTTTCAGCTTCCCTACGAGAAGTACTTC.

This clonotype turned up a few times. The chain couples TRBV11-1 to TRBJ2-4; weak D call: TRBD2 (6 bases). CDR1 is SGHAT, CDR2 FQDESV, per germline (reference sequence). The germline V and J ends were trimmed by 5 bases and 8 bases, with 16 bases remaining between them. The CDR3 extends over 14 amino acids. DNA for the CDR3: TGTGCCAGCAGCCCGCGGGTATGGGGGGACATTCAGTACTTC. This sequence encodes CASSPRVWGDIQYF.

The chain joins TRBV19 to TRBJ2-3; D is uncertain. The CDR3 has 15 residues. Trimming removed 0 bases from V and 2 bases from J, with 9 bases in between. Germline-derived CDR1 and CDR2 are LNHDA and SQIVND (reference sequence). CDR3 residues: CASSIDDGITDTQYF. CDR3 sequence (DNA): TGTGCCAGTAGTATAGATGACGGAATCACAGATACGCAGTATTTT.

This clonotype has more than one count but fewer than ten. The V and J genes are TRBV6-2 or TRBV6-3 and TRBJ1-1; D not certain. Germline CDR1 is MNHEY and CDR2 is SVGEGT. The CDR3 is 14 residues long. The V end was cut by 2 bases, the J end by 0 bases, with 7 bases between. CDR3 sequence: CASSYLTMNTEAFF. The CDR3 DNA sequence: TGTGCCAGCAGTTACCTGACTATGAACACTGAAGCTTTCTTT.

The chain joins TRBV5-1 to TRBJ2-2, with a weak D call TRBD1 (6 bases). The germline V and J ends were trimmed by 2 bases and 2 bases, with 13 bases remaining between them. This CDR3 region has 16 residues. CDR1 is SGHRS and CDR2 is YFSETQ in the germline V gene. The CDR3 loop reads CASSFMGTTNTGELFF. CDR3 bases: TGCGCCAGCAGCTTCATGGGGACAACTAACACCGGGGAGCTGTTTTTT.

This clonotype was seen more than once but under ten times. The V call is TRBV5-1, the J call TRBJ2-1, with 15 bases matching TRBD2. Germline trimming cut 4 bases from V and 7 bases from J; bases unmatched to any gene: 3. CDR3 length: 15 amino acids. Germline values: CDR1 SGHRS, CDR2 YFSETQ. CDR3: CASSNGTSGRNEQFF. CDR3 sequence (DNA): TGCGCCAGCAGCAACGGGACTAGCGGGAGGAATGAGCAGTTCTTC.

This clonotype has a count of ten or more. This chain connects TRBV12-3 or TRBV12-4 to TRBJ2-7, with 8 bases lining up with TRBD2. The CDR3 sequence is 15 residues long. J gave up 6 bases and V 6 bases, and 13 bases lay outside the gene matches. The CDR3: CASSPSGSVAGEQYF. For the CDR3, the DNA is TGTGCCAGCAGCCCCAGCGGGAGCGTAGCGGGCGAGCAGTACTTC.